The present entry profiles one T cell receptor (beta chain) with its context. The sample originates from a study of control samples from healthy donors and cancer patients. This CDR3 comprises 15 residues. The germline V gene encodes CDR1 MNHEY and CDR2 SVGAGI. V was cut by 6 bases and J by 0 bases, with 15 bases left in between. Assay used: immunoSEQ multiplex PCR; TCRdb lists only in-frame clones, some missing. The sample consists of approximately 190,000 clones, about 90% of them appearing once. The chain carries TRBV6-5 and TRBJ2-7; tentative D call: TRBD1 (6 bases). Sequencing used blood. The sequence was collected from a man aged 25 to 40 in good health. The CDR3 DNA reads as TGTGCCAGCAGCCAGGGACACCTGAGCTCCTACGAGCAGTACTTC. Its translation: CASSQGHLSSYEQYF.